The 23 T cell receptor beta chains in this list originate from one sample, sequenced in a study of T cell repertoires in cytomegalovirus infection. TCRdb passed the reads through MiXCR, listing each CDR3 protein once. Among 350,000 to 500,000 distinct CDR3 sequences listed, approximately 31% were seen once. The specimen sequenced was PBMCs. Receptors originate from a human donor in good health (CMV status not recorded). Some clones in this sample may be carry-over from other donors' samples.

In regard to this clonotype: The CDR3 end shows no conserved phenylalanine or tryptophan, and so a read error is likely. The CDR3 DNA reads TGTGCCAGCAGCCGGGACAGCTACGAGCAGTACTTA. Translated: CASSRDSYEQYL. V usage is TRBV2 and J usage is TRBJ2-7; 7 positions agree with TRBD1. The CDR3 is 12 residues long. Germline V gene lookup returns CDR1 SNHLY and CDR2 FYNNEI. J lost 3 bases, V lost 6 bases, and 2 bases had no gene match.

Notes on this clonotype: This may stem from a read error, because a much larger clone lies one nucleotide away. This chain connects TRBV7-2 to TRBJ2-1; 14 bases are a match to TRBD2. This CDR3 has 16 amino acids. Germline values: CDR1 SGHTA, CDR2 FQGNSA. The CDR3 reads CVSSLRTSGGNNEQFF. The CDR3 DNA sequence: TGTGTCAGCAGCTTACGGACTAGCGGGGGGAACAATGAGCAGTTCTTC.

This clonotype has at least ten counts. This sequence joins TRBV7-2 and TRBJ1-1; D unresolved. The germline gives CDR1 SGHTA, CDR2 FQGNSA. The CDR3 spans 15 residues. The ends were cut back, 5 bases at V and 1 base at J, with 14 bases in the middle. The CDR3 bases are TGTGCCAGCAGCCCCCGGACCTTACAGAACACTGAAGCTTTCTTT. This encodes CASSPRTLQNTEAFF.

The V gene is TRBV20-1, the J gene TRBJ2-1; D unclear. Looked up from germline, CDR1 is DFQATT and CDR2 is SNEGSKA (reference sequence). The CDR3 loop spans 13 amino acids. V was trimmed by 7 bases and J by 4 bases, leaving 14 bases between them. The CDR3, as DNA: TGCAGTGAAGGAACGGAAGGTTACAATGAGCAGTTCTTC. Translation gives CSEGTEGYNEQFF.

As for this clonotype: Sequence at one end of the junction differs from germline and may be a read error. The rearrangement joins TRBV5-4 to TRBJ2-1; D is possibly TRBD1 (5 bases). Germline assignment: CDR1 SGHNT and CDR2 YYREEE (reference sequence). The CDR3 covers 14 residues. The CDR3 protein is CANSFTGIMDEQFF. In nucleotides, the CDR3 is TGTGCCAACAGCTTTACAGGTATCATGGATGAGCAGTTCTTC. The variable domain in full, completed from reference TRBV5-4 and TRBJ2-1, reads ETGVTQSPTHLIKTRGQQVTLRCSSQSGHNTVSWYQQALGQGPQFIFQYYREEENGRGNFPPRFSGLQFPNYSSELNVNALELDDSALYLCANSFTGIMDEQFFGPGTRLTVL.

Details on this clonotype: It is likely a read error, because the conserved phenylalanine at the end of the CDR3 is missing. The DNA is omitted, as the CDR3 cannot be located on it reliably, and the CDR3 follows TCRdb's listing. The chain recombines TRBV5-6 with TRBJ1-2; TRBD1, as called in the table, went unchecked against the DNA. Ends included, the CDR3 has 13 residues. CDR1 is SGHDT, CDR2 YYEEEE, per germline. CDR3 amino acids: CASSLDRDSWTDV.

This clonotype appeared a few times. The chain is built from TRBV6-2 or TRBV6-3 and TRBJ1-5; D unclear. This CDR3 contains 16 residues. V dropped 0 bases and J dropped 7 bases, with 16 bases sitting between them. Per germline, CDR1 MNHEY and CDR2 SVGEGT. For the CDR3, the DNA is TGTGCCAGCAGTTACTCGCCCAGGAGCGGCTCGCAGCCCCAGCATTTT. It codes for CASSYSPRSGSQPQHF.

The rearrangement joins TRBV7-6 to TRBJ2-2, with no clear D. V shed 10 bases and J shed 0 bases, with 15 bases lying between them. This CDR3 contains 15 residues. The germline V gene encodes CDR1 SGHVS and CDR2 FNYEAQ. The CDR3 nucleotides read TGTGCCACGAACCAGCAATTGTCGAACACCGGGGAGCTGTTTTTT. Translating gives CATNQQLSNTGELFF. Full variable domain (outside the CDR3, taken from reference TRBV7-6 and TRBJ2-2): GAGVSQSPRYKVTKRGQDVALRCDPISGHVSLYWYRQALGQGPEFLTYFNYEAQQDKSGLPNDRFSAERPEGSISTLTIQRTEQRDSAMYRCATNQQLSNTGELFFGEGSRLTVL.

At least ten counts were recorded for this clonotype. The CDR3 here is CASSLLQGDEQYF. CDR3 DNA: TGTGCCAGCAGCTTATTACAGGGCGACGAGCAGTACTTC. This sequence joins TRBV7-9 and TRBJ2-7, with D possibly matching TRBD1 (6 bases). CDR3 size: 13 residues. Trimming cost V 2 bases and J 5 bases, with 10 bases left between them. Germline lookup yields CDR1 SEHNR and CDR2 FQNEAQ (reference sequence). The full variable domain, its missing parts supplied by reference TRBV7-9 and TRBJ2-7, is DTGVSQNPRHKITKRGQNVTFRCDPISEHNRLYWYRQTLGQGPEFLTYFQNEAQLEKSRLLSDRFSAERPKGSFSTLEIQRTEQGDSAMYLCASSLLQGDEQYFGPGTRLTVT.

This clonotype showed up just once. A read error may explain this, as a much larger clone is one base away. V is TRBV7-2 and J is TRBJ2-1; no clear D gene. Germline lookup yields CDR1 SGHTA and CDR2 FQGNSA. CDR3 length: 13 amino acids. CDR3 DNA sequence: TGTGCCAGCAGCTTAGCGATAGAATCCCGAATCCTCTTC. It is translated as CASSLAIESRILF.

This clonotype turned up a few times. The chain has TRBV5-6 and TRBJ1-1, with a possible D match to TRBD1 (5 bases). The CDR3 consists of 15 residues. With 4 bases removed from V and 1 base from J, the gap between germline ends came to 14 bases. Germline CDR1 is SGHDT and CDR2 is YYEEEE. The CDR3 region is CASSLWGAGNTEAFF. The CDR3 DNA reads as TGTGCCAGCAGCCTTTGGGGCGCGGGGAACACTGAAGCTTTCTTT.

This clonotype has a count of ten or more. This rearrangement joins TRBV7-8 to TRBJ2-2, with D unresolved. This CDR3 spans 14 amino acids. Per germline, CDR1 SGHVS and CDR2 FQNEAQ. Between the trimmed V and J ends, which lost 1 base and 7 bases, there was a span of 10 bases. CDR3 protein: CASSLVPEIGELFF. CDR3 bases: TGTGCCAGCAGCTTAGTTCCGGAGATCGGGGAGCTGTTTTTT.

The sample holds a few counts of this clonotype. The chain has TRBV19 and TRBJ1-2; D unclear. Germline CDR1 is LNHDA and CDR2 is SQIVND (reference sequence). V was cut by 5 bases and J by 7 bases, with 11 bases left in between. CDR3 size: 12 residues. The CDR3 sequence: CASSARGSGYTF. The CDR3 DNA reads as TGTGCCAGTAGTGCCCGTGGAAGTGGCTACACCTTC.

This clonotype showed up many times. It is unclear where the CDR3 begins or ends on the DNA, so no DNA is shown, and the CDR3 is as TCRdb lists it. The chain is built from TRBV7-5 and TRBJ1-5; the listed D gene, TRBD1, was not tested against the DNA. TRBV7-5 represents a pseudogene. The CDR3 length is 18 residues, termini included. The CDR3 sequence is CISVPEATLGGRLEPQHF.

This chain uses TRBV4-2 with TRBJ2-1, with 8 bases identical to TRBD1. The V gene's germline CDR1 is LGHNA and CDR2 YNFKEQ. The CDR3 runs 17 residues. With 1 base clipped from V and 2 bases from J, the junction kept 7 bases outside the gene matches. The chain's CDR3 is CASSQASNRGAYNEQFF. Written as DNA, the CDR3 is TGTGCCAGCAGCCAAGCTTCAAACAGGGGGGCCTACAATGAGCAGTTCTTC.

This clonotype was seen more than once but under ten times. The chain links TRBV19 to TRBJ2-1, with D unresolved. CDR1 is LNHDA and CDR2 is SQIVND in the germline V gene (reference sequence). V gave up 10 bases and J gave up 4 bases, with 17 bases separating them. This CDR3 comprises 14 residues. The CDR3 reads CATVSAVAYNEQFF. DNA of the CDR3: TGTGCCACCGTGTCGGCGGTCGCGTACAATGAGCAGTTCTTC.

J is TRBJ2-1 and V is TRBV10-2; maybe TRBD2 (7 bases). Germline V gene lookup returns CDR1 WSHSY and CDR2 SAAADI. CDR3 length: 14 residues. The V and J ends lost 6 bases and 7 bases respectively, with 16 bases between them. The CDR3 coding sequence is TGCGCCAGCAGCCTGGGGGGGGCGGCGAATGAGCAGTTCTTC. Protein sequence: CASSLGGAANEQFF.

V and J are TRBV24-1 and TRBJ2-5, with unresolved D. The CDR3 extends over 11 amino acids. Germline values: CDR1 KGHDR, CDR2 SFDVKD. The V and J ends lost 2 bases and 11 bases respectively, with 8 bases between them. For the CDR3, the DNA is TGTGCCACCAGTGATTACCGGGCTCAGTACTTC. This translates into CATSDYRAQYF.

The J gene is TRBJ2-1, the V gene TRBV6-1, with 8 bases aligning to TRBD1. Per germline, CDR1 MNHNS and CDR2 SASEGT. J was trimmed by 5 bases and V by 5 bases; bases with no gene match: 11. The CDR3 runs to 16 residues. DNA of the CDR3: TGTGCCAGCAGTCCCTGGACAGGGAGGTCGAACAATGAGCAGTTCTTC. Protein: CASSPWTGRSNNEQFF.

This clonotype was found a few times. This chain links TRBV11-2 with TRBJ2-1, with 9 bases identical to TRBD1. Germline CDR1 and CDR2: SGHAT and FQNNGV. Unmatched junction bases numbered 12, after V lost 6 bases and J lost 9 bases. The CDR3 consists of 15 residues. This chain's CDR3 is CASRIAGTGRREQFF. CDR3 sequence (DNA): TGTGCCAGCAGAATTGCCGGGACAGGGCGACGTGAGCAGTTCTTC.

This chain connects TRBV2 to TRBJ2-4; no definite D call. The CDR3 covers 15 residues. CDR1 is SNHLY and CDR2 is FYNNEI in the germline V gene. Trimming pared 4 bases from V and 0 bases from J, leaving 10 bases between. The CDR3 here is CASSAPRVAKNIQYF. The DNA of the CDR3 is TGTGCCAGCAGTGCCCCACGGGTAGCCAAAAACATTCAGTACTTC.

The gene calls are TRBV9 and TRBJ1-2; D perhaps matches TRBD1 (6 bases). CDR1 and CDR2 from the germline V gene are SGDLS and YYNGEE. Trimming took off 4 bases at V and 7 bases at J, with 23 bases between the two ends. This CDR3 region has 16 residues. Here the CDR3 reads CASSPVRGAFSSGYTF. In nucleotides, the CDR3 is TGTGCCAGCAGCCCCGTACGGGGGGCCTTTTCGTCTGGCTACACCTTC.

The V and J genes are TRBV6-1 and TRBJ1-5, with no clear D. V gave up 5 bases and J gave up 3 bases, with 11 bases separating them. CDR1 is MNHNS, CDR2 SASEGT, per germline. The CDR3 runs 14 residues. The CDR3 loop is CASSRLGDNQPQHF. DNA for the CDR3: TGTGCCAGCAGTAGGCTAGGAGACAATCAGCCCCAGCATTTT.